Shown below are 10 T cell receptor beta chains from a single sample sequenced in a study of T cells in Graves' hyperthyroidism and ophthalmopathy. RNA transcripts provided the source from which TCR beta CDR3 regions were amplified. Primed by the HTBI set, a first-round RT-PCR was run on the TCR CDR3. MiXCR was run by TCRdb on the multiplex PCR reads, yielding one entry per CDR3 protein. The sample has a few hundred thousand distinct CDR3 sequences; under 15% are singletons. Sequenced input: blood. The source of these receptors is a young woman with Graves' hyperthyroidism.

In this sample, this clonotype turned up many times. The V call is TRBV29-1, the J call TRBJ2-2; D may be TRBD1 (6 bases). The CDR3 has 13 amino acids. CDR1 SQVTM and CDR2 ANQGSEA come from the germline V gene. The CDR3 sequence is CVATGLNTGELFF. The DNA for the CDR3 is TGCGTTGCTACAGGGCTGAACACCGGGGAGCTGTTTTTT.

The rearrangement links TRBV19 to TRBJ1-1; TRBD1 is a possible D gene (6 bases). Germline V gene sequence: CDR1 LNHDA, CDR2 SQIVND (reference sequence). The CDR3 loop spans 13 amino acids. V lost 7 bases to trimming and J lost 7 bases, with 16 bases between them. The CDR3 region has the DNA TGTGCCAGTACCCTAGGGGGGGCGTTTGAAGCTTTCTTT. Encoded protein: CASTLGGAFEAFF.

This clonotype was picked up many times. In DNA, the CDR3 is TGTGCCAGCAGCCCGGCCGGGACCGCGGTCGACAATGAGCAGTTCTTC. Its translation is CASSPAGTAVDNEQFF. The chain employs TRBV7-9 and TRBJ2-1; the D call may be TRBD1 or TRBD2 (5 bases each). V was pared by 5 bases and J by 5 bases, with 19 bases between. The germline V gene encodes CDR1 SEHNR and CDR2 FQNEAQ (reference sequence). CDR3 length: 16 amino acids.

This clonotype has at least ten counts. The CDR3 spells CASSLGGQNTGELFF. CDR3 nucleotide sequence: TGTGCCAGCAGCTTGGGGGGACAGAACACCGGGGAGCTGTTTTTT. The chain combines TRBV11-3 with TRBJ2-2; D possibly matches TRBD1 or TRBD2 (6 bases each). V was trimmed by 3 bases and J by 1 base, leaving 9 bases between them. Germline V gives CDR1 SGHNT, CDR2 YENEEA. There are 15 residues in the CDR3.

This clonotype showed up many times. The chain recombines TRBV20-1 with TRBJ2-1; 13 bases align to TRBD2. V trimming: 2 bases; J trimming: 3 bases; junction bases outside the gene matches: 4. Germline V CDR1 and CDR2: DFQATT, SNEGSKA (reference sequence). The CDR3 has 16 residues. CDR3 sequence reads: CSARILAGGHYNEQFF. The CDR3 region has the DNA TGCAGTGCTAGAATACTAGCGGGAGGGCACTACAATGAGCAGTTCTTC.

A note on this clonotype: A much larger clonotype is one base distant, so this may be a read error. The chain employs TRBV27 and TRBJ1-5, with TRBD1 matching over 9 bases. The CDR3 sequence is 15 residues long. The germline V gene has CDR1 MNHEY and CDR2 SMNVEV (reference sequence). CDR3 bases: TGTGCCAGCAGTTGGGACAGGGAGGGCAATCTGCCCCAGCATTTT. This sequence encodes CASSWDREGNLPQHF.

Only a few counts were recorded for this clonotype. The chain carries TRBV28 and TRBJ2-3, with D hard to call. The germline V and J ends were trimmed by 6 bases and 2 bases, with 12 bases remaining between them. The germline CDR1 and CDR2 sequences are MDHEN and SYDVKM. The CDR3 has 14 amino acids. Written as DNA, the CDR3 is TGTGCCAGCAGCCGCCGGTCGGTCACAGATACGCAGTATTTT. It is translated as CASSRRSVTDTQYF. The full variable domain, completed using reference TRBV28 and TRBJ2-3, is DVKVTQSSRYLVKRTGEKVFLECVQDMDHENMFWYRQDPGLGLRLIYFSYDVKMKEKGDIPEGYSVSREKKERFSLILESASTNQTSMYLCASSRRSVTDTQYFGPGTRLTVL.

As to this clonotype: One base away lies a much larger clone, so this may be a sequencing read error. The chain is built from TRBV10-3 and TRBJ1-1, with D uncertain. The CDR3 consists of 11 residues. Germline-derived CDR1 and CDR2 are ENHRY and SYGVKD. The CDR3, as DNA: TGTGCCAAAAACCTGAACACTGGAGCTTTCTTT. As protein: CAKNLNTGAFF.

This clonotype was observed a handful of times. V and J are TRBV30 and TRBJ2-5, with 7 bases lining up with TRBD1. V lost 5 bases and J lost 3; bases outside the gene matches: 9. The CDR3 covers 14 residues. Germline-derived CDR1 and CDR2 are GTSNPN and SVGIG (reference sequence). CDR3: CAWDKPGQKETQYF. CDR3 sequence (DNA): TGTGCCTGGGATAAACCGGGACAGAAAGAGACCCAGTACTTC.

The chain recombines TRBV20-1 with TRBJ2-4, with D tentatively TRBD1 (5 bases). Trimming left V 7 bases short and J 0 bases short, with 16 bases between. The germline gives CDR1 DFQATT, CDR2 SNEGSKA (reference sequence). This CDR3 contains 15 residues. The CDR3: CSVRTTVLAKNIQYF. CDR3 DNA: TGCAGTGTCAGAACGACAGTTTTAGCCAAAAACATTCAGTACTTC.